The clone carrying this TCR beta chain was counted many times. Its antigen is unknown. The library attached unique molecular identifiers to individual cDNA molecules. Using its own MiXCR run on the RACE reads, TCRdb lists one record per CDR3 protein. The sample yields some 350,000 distinct CDR3 sequences, roughly 6.9% seen once. There are 14 residues in the CDR3. In germline, CDR1 is MDHEN, CDR2 SYDVKM. Trimming at V came to 5 bases and at J to 6 bases, leaving 7 bases not matched to a gene. This sample is drawn from a study of human T cells and chemical hapten exposure. The time point denotes: patch test 1, 2 weeks after DPC sensitization. Indicated treatment: therapeutic diphenylcyclopropenone sensitization with weekly scalp DPC. Total RNA was extracted from unfractionated whole blood. Study results and limitations: Expanded TCRs clustered into significantly more large CDR3 similarity groups than controls, the analysis revealed.

This clonotype was obtained from a woman aged 18-29 years with alopecia areata. Some clones in this sample may be carry-over from other donors' samples. This sequence joins TRBV28 and TRBJ2-3, with 8 bases that match TRBD2. Sample: whole blood, taken in connection with sensitization to the hapten diphenylcyclopropenone (DPC). The CDR3 region has the DNA TGTGCCAGCAGTCGGAGCGGGGGAATGGATACGCAGTATTTT. It is translated as CASSRSGGMDTQYF.